The T cell receptor beta chain under discussion was sequenced for a study of human T cells and chemical hapten exposure. Study-level background: Small pooled library volume differences chiefly drove per-sample TCR yield variation.

The time point is: patch test 1, 2 weeks after DPC sensitization. Treatment given: therapeutic diphenylcyclopropenone sensitization with weekly scalp DPC. TCRdb itself ran the RACE reads through MiXCR, one entry per CDR3 protein. The sample lists under 450,000 distinct CDR3 sequences; 4.8% were seen once. There are 14 residues in the CDR3. The germline V gene has CDR1 SGHRS and CDR2 YFSETQ. The V gene end was trimmed by 5 bases and the J gene end by 5 bases; junction bases not matched to a gene: 9. The sample was whole blood, taken in connection with sensitization to the hapten diphenylcyclopropenone (DPC). The receptor was derived from a woman aged 45-60 years with alopecia areata. Some clones in this sample may be carry-over from other donors' samples. V usage is TRBV5-1 and J usage is TRBJ1-1, with 7 bases fitting TRBD1. In nucleotides, the CDR3 is TGCGCCAGCAGTTATACGACAGGGAGAACTGAAGCTTTCTTT. Protein sequence: CASSYTTGRTEAFF.